Listed below are T cell receptor beta chains from one sample, sequenced in a study of T cell responses to AZD1222 COVID-19 vaccine. Assay: immunoSEQ multiplex PCR; the TCRdb copy retains only in-frame clones and omits some. Found here are approximately 150,000 clones, about 90% of them singletons; the top ten hold approximately 5.9%. The specimen was peripheral blood, collected 28 days after the second AZD1222 dose. The receptors derive from an adult who received the AZD1222 COVID-19 vaccine. The CDR3 runs from the conserved cysteine through the conserved F or W. Each record gives: CDR3 length, V gene, clone size, D gene, J gene, CDR3 protein, CDR3 DNA. D genes are given only for firm matches. Size tells how often a clone was seen (once, few, many) or the class of an expanded clone, and some rows leave it out.

cdr3_length: 13; v_call: TRBV28; clone_size: .; d_call: TRBD1; j_call: TRBJ1-1; cdr3_aa: CASRGSRGLEAFF; cdr3_nt: TGTGCCAGCAGGGGGTCCAGGGGGCTCGAAGCTTTCTTT
cdr3_length: 13; v_call: TRBV11-2; clone_size: .; d_call: .; j_call: TRBJ2-5; cdr3_aa: CASRADYQETQYF; cdr3_nt: TGTGCCAGCCGCGCCGACTATCAAGAGACCCAGTACTTC
cdr3_length: 15; v_call: TRBV27; clone_size: .; d_call: .; j_call: TRBJ1-5; cdr3_aa: CASSLMGGSNQPQHF; cdr3_nt: TGTGCCAGCAGTTTGATGGGGGGGAGCAATCAGCCCCAGCATTTT
cdr3_length: 15; v_call: TRBV4-3; clone_size: .; d_call: TRBD2; j_call: TRBJ2-7; cdr3_aa: CASSQERTSGYEQYF; cdr3_nt: TGCGCCAGCAGCCAAGAACGGACTAGCGGCTACGAGCAGTACTTC
cdr3_length: 19; v_call: TRBV27; clone_size: .; d_call: TRBD1; j_call: TRBJ2-1; cdr3_aa: CASSQNRGPATVSYNEQFF; cdr3_nt: TGTGCCAGCAGCCAAAACAGGGGGCCCGCGACCGTTTCCTACAATGAGCAGTTCTTC
cdr3_length: 16; v_call: TRBV7-2; clone_size: once; d_call: .; j_call: TRBJ2-7; cdr3_aa: CASSGRTALGPYEQYF; cdr3_nt: TGTGCCAGCAGCGGAAGGACAGCACTTGGTCCCTACGAGCAGTACTTC
cdr3_length: 13; v_call: TRBV19; clone_size: .; d_call: .; j_call: TRBJ1-5; cdr3_aa: CASSNLGNQPQHF; cdr3_nt: TGTGCCAGTAGTAATCTAGGGAATCAGCCCCAGCATTTT
cdr3_length: 14; v_call: TRBV4-1; clone_size: .; d_call: .; j_call: TRBJ2-1; cdr3_aa: CASSPPQRTNEQFF; cdr3_nt: TGCGCCAGCAGCCCTCCCCAGCGGACCAATGAGCAGTTCTTC
cdr3_length: 15; v_call: TRBV7-7; clone_size: many; d_call: .; j_call: TRBJ2-3; cdr3_aa: CASSLHEGITDTQYF; cdr3_nt: TGTGCCAGCAGCTTACACGAAGGGATTACAGATACGCAGTATTTT
cdr3_length: 15; v_call: TRBV6-5; clone_size: .; d_call: TRBD1; j_call: TRBJ1-1; cdr3_aa: CASSYSRTGDTEAFF; cdr3_nt: TGTGCCAGCAGTTACTCTAGGACAGGGGACACTGAAGCTTTCTTT
cdr3_length: 15; v_call: TRBV19; clone_size: .; d_call: TRBD1; j_call: TRBJ1-6; cdr3_aa: CASSSQGDHRSPLHF; cdr3_nt: TGTGCCAGTAGTTCACAGGGGGATCATAGATCACCCCTCCACTTT
cdr3_length: 16; v_call: TRBV28; clone_size: .; d_call: .; j_call: TRBJ1-5; cdr3_aa: CASRWGFEGANQPQHF; cdr3_nt: TGTGCCAGCCGGTGGGGGTTCGAAGGGGCAAATCAGCCCCAGCATTTT
cdr3_length: 14; v_call: TRBV5-1; clone_size: .; d_call: TRBD2; j_call: TRBJ2-7; cdr3_aa: CASSSGLAGYEQYF; cdr3_nt: TGCGCCAGCAGCTCCGGACTAGCGGGATACGAGCAGTACTTC
cdr3_length: 12; v_call: TRBV7-9; clone_size: .; d_call: .; j_call: TRBJ1-2; cdr3_aa: CASSSFGKGYTF; cdr3_nt: TGTGCCAGCAGCTCATTTGGGAAGGGCTACACCTTC
cdr3_length: 15; v_call: TRBV9; clone_size: .; d_call: TRBD1; j_call: TRBJ2-7; cdr3_aa: CASSVGGTGMSEQYF; cdr3_nt: TGTGCCAGCAGCGTAGGGGGGACAGGGATGTCCGAGCAGTACTTC
cdr3_length: 15; v_call: TRBV9; clone_size: .; d_call: TRBD2; j_call: TRBJ2-3; cdr3_aa: CASSVLAGLTDTQYF; cdr3_nt: TGTGCCAGCAGCGTATTAGCGGGGCTGACAGATACGCAGTATTTT
cdr3_length: 13; v_call: TRBV7-2; clone_size: .; d_call: .; j_call: TRBJ2-7; cdr3_aa: CASSLAVGDEQYF; cdr3_nt: TGTGCCAGCAGCTTAGCAGTTGGGGACGAGCAGTACTTC
cdr3_length: 15; v_call: TRBV5-5; clone_size: .; d_call: .; j_call: TRBJ1-2; cdr3_aa: CASSYGYAAGYGYTF; cdr3_nt: TGTGCCAGCAGTTACGGGTACGCCGCGGGCTATGGCTACACCTTC
cdr3_length: 13; v_call: TRBV18; clone_size: once; d_call: .; j_call: TRBJ1-5; cdr3_aa: CASSSRSDQPQHF; cdr3_nt: TGTGCCAGCTCATCGAGATCAGATCAGCCCCAGCATTTT
cdr3_length: 16; v_call: TRBV3-1/TRBV3-2; clone_size: .; d_call: TRBD2; j_call: TRBJ2-1; cdr3_aa: CASSQGTSGGADEQFF; cdr3_nt: TGTGCCAGCAGCCAAGGGACTAGCGGGGGGGCGGATGAGCAGTTCTTC
cdr3_length: 13; v_call: TRBV6-5; clone_size: .; d_call: .; j_call: TRBJ1-3; cdr3_aa: CASTPGGGNTIYF; cdr3_nt: TGTGCCAGCACGCCGGGGGGAGGAAACACCATATATTTT
cdr3_length: 16; v_call: TRBV9; clone_size: .; d_call: .; j_call: TRBJ1-6; cdr3_aa: CASSPSVGGYNSPLHF; cdr3_nt: TGTGCCAGCAGCCCCTCCGTGGGGGGCTATAATTCACCCCTCCACTTT
cdr3_length: 15; v_call: TRBV5-1; clone_size: .; d_call: .; j_call: TRBJ1-3; cdr3_aa: CASSLTGNSGNTIYF; cdr3_nt: TGCGCCAGCAGCTTGACAGGGAACTCTGGAAACACCATATATTTT
cdr3_length: 15; v_call: TRBV7-2; clone_size: .; d_call: .; j_call: TRBJ2-1; cdr3_aa: CASSSNSPGGNEQFF; cdr3_nt: TGTGCCAGCAGCTCAAACAGCCCCGGTGGGAATGAGCAGTTCTTC
cdr3_length: 13; v_call: TRBV6-5; clone_size: once; d_call: .; j_call: TRBJ2-5; cdr3_aa: CASSWQGQETQYF; cdr3_nt: TGTGCCAGCTCTTGGCAGGGGCAAGAGACCCAGTACTTC
cdr3_length: 16; v_call: TRBV25-1; clone_size: .; d_call: .; j_call: TRBJ2-3; cdr3_aa: CASSESWGLSTDTQYF; cdr3_nt: TGTGCCAGCAGTGAATCATGGGGTCTTAGCACAGATACGCAGTATTTT
cdr3_length: 17; v_call: TRBV18; clone_size: .; d_call: TRBD2; j_call: TRBJ2-2; cdr3_aa: CASSPAGLAGTPGELFF; cdr3_nt: TGTGCCAGCTCACCGGCGGGACTAGCGGGTACCCCCGGGGAGCTGTTTTTT
cdr3_length: 12; v_call: TRBV28; clone_size: .; d_call: .; j_call: TRBJ1-5; cdr3_aa: CASKSGNQPQHF; cdr3_nt: TGTGCCAGCAAGTCTGGCAATCAGCCCCAGCATTTT
cdr3_length: 14; v_call: TRBV6-5; clone_size: .; d_call: TRBD1; j_call: TRBJ2-7; cdr3_aa: CASSTRQGSYEQYF; cdr3_nt: TGTGCCAGCAGTACTAGACAGGGCTCCTACGAGCAGTACTTC
cdr3_length: 15; v_call: TRBV9; clone_size: .; d_call: TRBD2; j_call: TRBJ2-3; cdr3_aa: CASSVAAGVTDTQYF; cdr3_nt: TGTGCCAGCAGCGTAGCAGCGGGAGTGACAGATACGCAGTATTTT
cdr3_length: 14; v_call: TRBV18; clone_size: .; d_call: .; j_call: TRBJ1-1; cdr3_aa: CASSQSERNTEAFF; cdr3_nt: TGTGCCAGCTCTCAATCCGAGCGGAACACTGAAGCTTTCTTT
cdr3_length: 12; v_call: TRBV2; clone_size: .; d_call: .; j_call: TRBJ1-2; cdr3_aa: CASSEQNYGYTF; cdr3_nt: TGTGCCAGCAGTGAACAGAACTATGGCTACACCTTC
cdr3_length: 14; v_call: TRBV3-1/TRBV3-2; clone_size: .; d_call: .; j_call: TRBJ2-7; cdr3_aa: CASSQDMAVYEQYF; cdr3_nt: TGTGCCAGCAGCCAAGATATGGCAGTTTACGAGCAGTACTTC
cdr3_length: 15; v_call: TRBV19; clone_size: .; d_call: .; j_call: TRBJ1-2; cdr3_aa: CASSPDRAINYGYTF; cdr3_nt: TGTGCCAGTAGTCCGGACAGAGCAATAAACTATGGCTACACCTTC
cdr3_length: 15; v_call: TRBV6-6; clone_size: .; d_call: TRBD1; j_call: TRBJ2-5; cdr3_aa: CASSYTRQGRETQYF; cdr3_nt: TGTGCCAGCAGTTACACAAGACAGGGGAGGGAGACCCAGTACTTC
cdr3_length: 14; v_call: TRBV7-3; clone_size: .; d_call: .; j_call: TRBJ2-7; cdr3_aa: CASSPGLSSYEQYF; cdr3_nt: TGTGCCAGCAGTCCCGGACTTTCCTCCTACGAGCAGTACTTC
cdr3_length: 14; v_call: TRBV4-1; clone_size: .; d_call: .; j_call: TRBJ1-1; cdr3_aa: CASSQVPAYTEAFF; cdr3_nt: TGCGCCAGCAGCCAAGTCCCAGCCTACACTGAAGCTTTCTTT
cdr3_length: 14; v_call: TRBV13; clone_size: few; d_call: .; j_call: TRBJ2-7; cdr3_aa: CASSLKKQVPEQYF; cdr3_nt: TGTGCCAGCAGCTTAAAAAAACAGGTCCCTGAGCAGTACTTC
cdr3_length: 12; v_call: TRBV28; clone_size: .; d_call: .; j_call: TRBJ1-2; cdr3_aa: CASSLRGNGYTF; cdr3_nt: TGTGCCAGCAGTTTACGGGGGAATGGCTACACCTTC
cdr3_length: 14; v_call: TRBV24-1; clone_size: .; d_call: .; j_call: TRBJ1-5; cdr3_aa: CATSDGSANQPQHF; cdr3_nt: TGTGCCACCAGTGATGGGTCAGCCAATCAGCCCCAGCATTTT
cdr3_length: 14; v_call: TRBV13; clone_size: .; d_call: .; j_call: TRBJ2-3; cdr3_aa: CASRLDTSTDTQYF; cdr3_nt: TGTGCCAGCAGGTTAGACACTAGCACAGATACGCAGTATTTT
cdr3_length: 15; v_call: TRBV28; clone_size: .; d_call: .; j_call: TRBJ1-4; cdr3_aa: CASSFSWAVSEKLFF; cdr3_nt: TGTGCCAGCAGTTTTTCCTGGGCGGTTAGTGAAAAACTGTTTTTT
cdr3_length: 16; v_call: TRBV7-2; clone_size: .; d_call: TRBD1; j_call: TRBJ2-2; cdr3_aa: CASSPGGTGGSGELFF; cdr3_nt: TGTGCCAGCAGCCCAGGCGGGACAGGGGGCTCCGGGGAGCTGTTTTTT
cdr3_length: 12; v_call: TRBV18; clone_size: .; d_call: .; j_call: TRBJ1-4; cdr3_aa: CASSPMGGGVFF; cdr3_nt: TGTGCCAGCTCACCGATGGGGGGAGGGGTGTTTTTT
cdr3_length: 14; v_call: TRBV19; clone_size: .; d_call: .; j_call: TRBJ1-5; cdr3_aa: CASMVGYSNQPQHF; cdr3_nt: TGTGCCAGTATGGTCGGTTATAGCAATCAGCCCCAGCATTTT
cdr3_length: 14; v_call: TRBV5-6; clone_size: few; d_call: .; j_call: TRBJ2-5; cdr3_aa: CASSLGQIQETQYF; cdr3_nt: TGTGCCAGCAGCTTGGGACAGATCCAAGAGACCCAGTACTTC
cdr3_length: 16; v_call: TRBV5-1; clone_size: .; d_call: TRBD1; j_call: TRBJ2-7; cdr3_aa: CASQGPGQRNSYEQYF; cdr3_nt: TGCGCCAGCCAAGGACCGGGACAGCGAAATTCCTACGAGCAGTACTTC
cdr3_length: 15; v_call: TRBV4-2; clone_size: .; d_call: TRBD2; j_call: TRBJ2-1; cdr3_aa: CASSPRSGGNNEQFF; cdr3_nt: TGTGCCAGCAGCCCCCGGAGCGGGGGGAACAATGAGCAGTTCTTC
cdr3_length: 12; v_call: TRBV12-3/TRBV12-4; clone_size: .; d_call: .; j_call: TRBJ1-2; cdr3_aa: CASSLDIYGYTF; cdr3_nt: TGTGCCAGCAGTTTAGACATCTATGGCTACACCTTC
cdr3_length: 15; v_call: TRBV25-1; clone_size: once; d_call: TRBD1; j_call: TRBJ2-5; cdr3_aa: CASSRVTGGSETQYF; cdr3_nt: TGTGCCAGCAGCCGAGTTACAGGGGGCAGCGAGACCCAGTACTTC
cdr3_length: 14; v_call: TRBV7-2; clone_size: .; d_call: .; j_call: TRBJ1-6; cdr3_aa: CASSSPLGYSPLHF; cdr3_nt: TGTGCCAGCAGCTCGCCGCTCGGGTATTCACCCCTCCACTTT
cdr3_length: 14; v_call: TRBV6-4; clone_size: .; d_call: .; j_call: TRBJ1-2; cdr3_aa: CASSDPNRSYGYTF; cdr3_nt: TGTGCCAGCAGTGACCCCAACCGGTCCTATGGCTACACCTTC
cdr3_length: 14; v_call: TRBV28; clone_size: once; d_call: .; j_call: TRBJ1-1; cdr3_aa: CASSPPDHGTEAFF; cdr3_nt: TGTGCCAGCAGTCCCCCTGACCACGGGACTGAAGCTTTCTTT